The source of this T cell receptor beta chain is a study of control samples from healthy donors and cancer patients. Germline V gene lookup returns CDR1 LGHNA and CDR2 YSLEER. CDR3 length: 16 amino acids. V lost 1 base and J lost 2, with 15 bases in between. Only in-frame clones appear in the TCRdb table, and some are missing; sequencing was by immunoSEQ multiplex PCR. The sample shows around 200,000 clones, around 94% of them seen only once. Specimen: blood. The chain joins TRBV4-3 to TRBJ2-7; the D gene could be TRBD1 or TRBD2 (5 bases each). This clonotype was obtained from a man aged 50 to 59 in good health. The CDR3 here is CASSQVVGRDAYEQYF. CDR3 coding DNA: TGCGCCAGCAGCCAAGTGGTCGGCAGGGACGCCTACGAGCAGTACTTC.